A single sample is the source of the 21 T cell receptor beta chains below, sequenced in a study of glioma-infiltrating T cells after dendritic cell vaccination. Described time point: after dendritic cell vaccination, including at tumor progression/relapse. TCRdb's copy holds only in-frame clones and misses some; the assay was immunoSEQ multiplex PCR. The sample lists about 91,000 clones; around four fifths were seen once. This specimen was blood, taken after dendritic cell vaccination. The receptors were sampled from a human donor with glioblastoma.

The chain has TRBV11-3 and TRBJ2-1; D is perhaps TRBD2 (5 bases). V shed 3 bases and J shed 9 bases, with 6 bases lying between them. Germline CDR1 and CDR2: SGHNT and YENEEA. The CDR3 runs 11 residues. The DNA of the CDR3 is TGTGCCAGCAGCTTCGCGGGTGAGCAGTTCTTC. Translated, it gives CASSFAGEQFF.

The DNA for the CDR3 is TGTGCCAGCAGCTCCAAAACGGGACAGGGGGCTGGTGGCTACACCTTC. Amino acid sequence: CASSSKTGQGAGGYTF. This chain links TRBV7-3 with TRBJ1-2; 12 bases align to TRBD1. This CDR3 spans 16 amino acids. The V gene's germline CDR1 is SGHTA and CDR2 FQGTGA. V shed 4 bases and J 7 bases; nucleotides not matched to a gene: 10.

The chain has TRBV25-1 and TRBJ1-1, with D uncertain. V shed 4 bases and J shed 1 base, with 13 bases lying between them. Germline values: CDR1 MGHDK, CDR2 SYGVNS. This CDR3 is 15 amino acids long. CDR3 amino acids: CASSAPLRSNTEAFF. The CDR3 DNA reads TGTGCCAGCAGTGCGCCCTTGAGGTCGAACACTGAAGCTTTCTTT.

This clone was observed once. The genes are TRBV29-1 and TRBJ1-1, with unresolved D. Germline assignment: CDR1 SQVTM and CDR2 ANQGSEA. This CDR3 is 11 amino acids long. V was trimmed by 3 bases and J by 11 bases, leaving 13 bases between them. CDR3 protein: CSVDRGLEAFF. The CDR3, as DNA: TGCAGCGTTGATCGAGGGTTGGAGGCTTTCTTT.

This clone was seen only a few times. This sequence joins TRBV7-9 and TRBJ1-4; tentatively, D is TRBD1 (6 bases). Per the germline V gene, CDR1 is SEHNR and CDR2 is FQNEAQ (reference sequence). Trimming pared 3 bases from V and 8 bases from J, leaving 13 bases between. The CDR3 covers 14 residues. The chain's CDR3 is CASSFGGGPEKLFF. The CDR3 nucleotides read TGTGCCAGCAGCTTTGGCGGGGGCCCCGAAAAACTGTTTTTT.

The V call is TRBV7-9, the J call TRBJ2-7; TRBD2 is a possible D gene (5 bases). V was shortened by 5 bases and J by 3 bases, with 8 bases between the two germline ends. CDR1 is SEHNR, CDR2 FQNEAQ, per germline (reference sequence). The CDR3 totals 12 residues. The CDR3 DNA follows: TGTGCCAGCAGCCGGGAAGGCTACGAGCAGTACGTC. Translation gives CASSREGYEQYV.

The chain has TRBV7-8 and TRBJ2-7; 11 bases fit TRBD2. The CDR3 sequence is 18 residues long. Unmatched junction bases numbered 7, after V lost 0 bases and J lost 0 bases. CDR1 is SGHVS, CDR2 FQNEAQ, per germline. The CDR3 reads CASSLATSGGQSSYEQYF. CDR3 DNA sequence: TGTGCCAGCAGCTTAGCCACTAGCGGGGGCCAGAGCTCCTACGAGCAGTACTTC.

The rearrangement uses TRBV6-5 and TRBJ1-2; 7 bases are shared with TRBD1. J gave up 8 bases and V 5 bases, and 11 bases lay outside the gene matches. CDR1 and CDR2 (germline): MNHEY, SVGAGI. The CDR3 contains 14 residues. The CDR3 loop is CASSDLDRDLGYTF. The CDR3 DNA reads as TGTGCCAGCAGTGACCTCGACAGGGATCTAGGCTACACCTTC.

This sequence joins TRBV13 and TRBJ2-1, with D possibly being TRBD2 (5 bases). V was cut by 5 bases and J by 4 bases, with 12 bases left in between. The germline V gene has CDR1 PRHDT and CDR2 FYEKMQ (reference sequence). This CDR3 is 14 amino acids long. Here the CDR3 reads CASSRRVNYNEQFF. The CDR3 nucleotides read TGTGCCAGCAGCCGGCGGGTTAATTACAATGAGCAGTTCTTC.

The CDR3 bases are TGTGCCAGCAGTGAAGTCGGGGGCTCCTACAATGAGCAGTTCTTC. Its protein product is CASSEVGGSYNEQFF. V and J are TRBV2 and TRBJ2-1; D might be TRBD2 (6 bases). V lost 1 base to trimming and J lost 0 bases, with 7 bases between them. The length of the CDR3 is 15 residues. Germline V gives CDR1 SNHLY, CDR2 FYNNEI.

The chain recombines TRBV5-1 with TRBJ1-4; 7 nucleotides match TRBD1. The ends lost 4 bases at V and 0 bases at J; junction bases unmatched: 12. The CDR3 runs to 18 residues. Germline V gene lookup returns CDR1 SGHRS and CDR2 YFSETQ. The CDR3 DNA reads as TGCGCCAGCAGCGCAGGCACCAGACAGGGAGCAACTAATGAAAAACTGTTTTTT. Its translation: CASSAGTRQGATNEKLFF.

In its sample, this clone was seen once. The chain recombines TRBV10-3 with TRBJ1-1; D is unresolved. The CDR3 has 11 residues. V was trimmed by 6 bases and J by 5 bases, leaving 7 bases between them. The germline V gene has CDR1 ENHRY and CDR2 SYGVKD. The CDR3 protein is CAIRTGTEAFF. The CDR3, as DNA: TGTGCCATCAGAACGGGGACTGAAGCTTTCTTT.

The chain recombines TRBV6-5 with TRBJ2-1; 7 nucleotides line up with TRBD2. The CDR3 has 14 residues. CDR1 and CDR2 from the germline V gene are MNHEY and SVGAGI. The trim removed 5 bases at V and 2 bases at J, leaving 3 bases unmatched. The DNA of the CDR3 is TGTGCCAGCAGTCTAGCGGAGACCTACAATGAGCAGTTCTTC. This sequence encodes CASSLAETYNEQFF.

The CDR3: CASSLEAGNTEAFF. The CDR3 region has the DNA TGCGCCAGCAGCTTGGAAGCAGGGAACACTGAAGCTTTCTTT. The V call is TRBV5-1, the J call TRBJ1-1; D is undetermined. CDR1 and CDR2 from the germline V gene are SGHRS and YFSETQ. CDR3 length: 14 residues. V lost 0 bases to trimming and J lost 1 base, with 7 bases between them.

A single count supports this clone. This chain links TRBV10-3 with TRBJ2-1, with 7 bases identical to TRBD1. This CDR3 has 15 amino acids. Germline assignment: CDR1 ENHRY and CDR2 SYGVKD. After removal of 6 bases from V and 5 bases from J, the junction contained 10 bases not matched to a gene. CDR3 protein: CAIRGKDRLHNEQFF. The CDR3 DNA is TGTGCCATCAGAGGAAAGGACAGGCTACACAATGAGCAGTTCTTC.

This clone turned up a few times. The rearrangement links TRBV7-9 to TRBJ1-2; 9 bases are a match to TRBD1. The CDR3 runs 14 residues. V dropped 3 bases and J dropped 7; count of bases not matched to a gene: 6. Per germline, CDR1 SEHNR and CDR2 FQNEAQ (reference sequence). The CDR3 is CASSLRDRAGGYTF. Written as DNA, the CDR3 is TGTGCCAGCAGCTTGAGGGACAGGGCTGGTGGCTACACCTTC. The complete variable domain, with remaining parts taken from reference TRBV7-9 and TRBJ1-2, reads DTGVSQNPRHKITKRGQNVTFRCDPISEHNRLYWYRQTLGQGPEFLTYFQNEAQLEKSRLLSDRFSAERPKGSFSTLEIQRTEQGDSAMYLCASSLRDRAGGYTFGSGTRLTVV.

The chain carries TRBV6-5 and TRBJ2-6; D is possibly TRBD1 (5 bases). CDR3 length equals 15 residues. With 4 bases removed from V and 4 bases from J, the gap between germline ends came to 11 bases. Germline V CDR1 and CDR2: MNHEY, SVGAGI. CDR3 DNA sequence: TGTGCCAGCAGTTCCCCAGGGCAAGGGGCCAACGTCCTGACTTTC. Residues: CASSSPGQGANVLTF.

The genes are TRBV14 and TRBJ2-1, with 13 bases aligning to TRBD2. V lost 1 base, J lost 7 bases, and 7 bases stayed unmatched. Germline V gives CDR1 SGHDN, CDR2 FVKESK. The CDR3 loop spans 17 amino acids. The CDR3 nucleotides read TGTGCCAGCAGCCAAGGCGGACTAGCGGGAGCATTGAATGAGCAGTTCTTC. Protein: CASSQGGLAGALNEQFF. The full variable domain, its missing parts supplied by reference TRBV14 and TRBJ2-1, is EAGVTQFPSHSVIEKGQTVTLRCDPISGHDNLYWYRRVMGKEIKFLLHFVKESKQDESGMPNNRFLAERTGGTYSTLKVQPAELEDSGVYFCASSQGGLAGALNEQFFGPGTRLTVL.

The chain joins TRBV18 to TRBJ2-1; 11 nucleotides match TRBD2. The CDR3 length is 15 residues. V was clipped by 3 bases and J by 6 bases; unmatched bases: 4. From germline, CDR1 is KGHSH and CDR2 LQKENI. CDR3 sequence reads: CASSPGTSGGNEQFF. In DNA, the CDR3 is TGTGCCAGCTCACCCGGGACTAGCGGAGGCAATGAGCAGTTCTTC.

V usage is TRBV15 and J usage is TRBJ1-6; TRBD1 might be the D (5 bases). Germline V gene lookup returns CDR1 LNHNV and CDR2 YYDKDF (reference sequence). V lost 2 bases and J lost 7, with 12 bases in between. The CDR3 runs 15 residues. The CDR3 coding sequence is TGTGCCACCAGCAGAAAACAGGTCGTGAATTCACCCCTCCACTTT. This codes for CATSRKQVVNSPLHF. Together with reference TRBV15 and TRBJ1-6, the CDR3 gives the full variable domain: DAMVIQNPRYQVTQFGKPVTLSCSQTLNHNVMYWYQQKSSQAPKLLFHYYDKDFNNEADTPDNFQSRRPNTSFCFLDIRSPGLGDTAMYLCATSRKQVVNSPLHFGNGTRLTVT.

The rearrangement joins TRBV6-5 to TRBJ2-5; TRBD1 is a possible D gene (6 bases). The CDR3 loop spans 14 amino acids. V was cut by 6 bases and J by 4 bases, with 15 bases left in between. CDR1 and CDR2 (germline): MNHEY, SVGAGI. CDR3 in amino acids: CASSRLGAAETQYF. For the CDR3, the DNA is TGTGCCAGCAGCCGATTGGGGGCGGCAGAGACCCAGTACTTC.